The present TCR beta chain was sequenced within a study of blood T cell repertoires in COVID-19. On the study more broadly: Sources were T cells, B-cell-depleted T cells, or PBMCs; the material itself was cDNA or gDNA.

Original handling: Estimation of nucleated cell counts was performed using reference gene primer amplification. Generated by immunoSEQ multiplex PCR, the TCRdb table keeps only in-frame clones and is missing some. D and trimming were read from the DNA, whereas the V and J calls and clone size are those reported in that table. The sample lists fewer than 250,000 clones, around three quarters occurring once. The sample consisted of PBMCs or T cells enriched from blood (not recorded which). The sequence came from a woman between 50 and 59 years old with acute COVID-19.

The CDR3 sequence is CASSFRGGHEQYV. DNA for the CDR3: TGTGCCAGCAGTTTTAGGGGGGGCCACGAGCAGTACGTC. The gene calls are TRBV27 and TRBJ2-7; D is perhaps TRBD2 (7 bases). The ends were cut back, 3 bases at V and 5 bases at J, with 11 bases in the middle. Germline CDR1 MNHEY, CDR2 SMNVEV (reference sequence). The CDR3 covers 13 residues.